The sequence of this T cell receptor (beta chain) was determined in a study of T cell responses to AZD1222 COVID-19 vaccine. Method: immunoSEQ multiplex PCR; TCRdb's copy keeps in-frame clones and lacks some. The sample holds 150,000 to 200,000 clones; roughly 86% are singletons and the top ten take around 5.5%. The V gene's germline CDR1 is SEHNR and CDR2 FQNEAQ (reference sequence). Trimming removed 4 bases at V and 11 bases at J, with 23 bases between. This CDR3 is built from 15 residues. This clone was detected once. The antigen remains undetermined. Study-wide results and limits: There were mostly white British donors and more females than males, and clonal diversity was possibly underestimated. Among vaccine-associated CD4 TCRs, coverage spanned spike, with dominance at 160-218 and 743-854. Compared with day 0, the breadth and depth of the Spike-specific TCR repertoire rose significantly after two doses of AZD1222. Recipients of AZD1222 seropositive at baseline numbered only 5 or 6.

This sample comprised peripheral blood, obtained on day 0 of AZD1222 vaccination. This chain connects TRBV7-9 to TRBJ1-1; TRBD1 might be the D (6 bases). The clonotype was recovered from an adult in good health. CDR3 DNA sequence: TGTGCCAGCAGCTCCCCCATATTGGGGACAACCTCGGCTTTCTTT. Translation gives CASSSPILGTTSAFF.